This T cell receptor (beta chain) was profiled in a study of blood T cell repertoires in COVID-19. Study details: The origin of the acute and convalescent COVID-19 samples was the United States, Italy and Spain. PBMCs, B-cell-depleted T cells, or T cells were the source of the cDNA or gDNA that made up the material.

The CDR3 has 14 amino acids. Germline CDR1 reads MNHEY; CDR2 reads SVGAGI. Deletions cut 5 bases from V and 7 bases from J, with 18 bases between. Clones were sequenced by immunoSEQ multiplex PCR, and TCRdb holds only the in-frame ones, with some missing. The sample lists more than 150,000 clones; about nine tenths were seen once. This TCR came from a woman in her seventies with acute or convalescent COVID-19. The chain joins TRBV6-5 to TRBJ2-7; D gene unclear. Input material: peripheral blood. Here the CDR3 reads CASSRSRLSEEQYF. The CDR3 DNA sequence: TGTGCCAGCAGTCGTAGCCGGTTGAGCGAGGAGCAGTACTTC.